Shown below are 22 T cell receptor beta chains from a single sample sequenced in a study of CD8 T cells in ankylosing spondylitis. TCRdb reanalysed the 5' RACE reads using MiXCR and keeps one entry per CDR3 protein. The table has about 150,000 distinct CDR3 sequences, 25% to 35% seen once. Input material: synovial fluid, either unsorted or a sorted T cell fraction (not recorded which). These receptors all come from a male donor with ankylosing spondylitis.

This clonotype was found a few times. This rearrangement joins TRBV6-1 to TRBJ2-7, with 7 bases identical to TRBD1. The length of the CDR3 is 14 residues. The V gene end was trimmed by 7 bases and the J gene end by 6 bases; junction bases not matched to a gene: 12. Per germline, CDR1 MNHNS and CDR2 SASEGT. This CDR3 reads CASTRIQGWSEQYF. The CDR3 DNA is TGTGCCAGCACCCGAATACAGGGGTGGAGCGAGCAGTACTTC.

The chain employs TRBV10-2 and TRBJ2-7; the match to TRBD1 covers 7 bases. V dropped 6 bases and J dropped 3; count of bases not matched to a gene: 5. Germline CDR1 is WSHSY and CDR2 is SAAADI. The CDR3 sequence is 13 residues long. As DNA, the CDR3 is TGCGCCAGCAGCAAGGGACAGTACTACGAGCAGTACTTC. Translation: CASSKGQYYEQYF.

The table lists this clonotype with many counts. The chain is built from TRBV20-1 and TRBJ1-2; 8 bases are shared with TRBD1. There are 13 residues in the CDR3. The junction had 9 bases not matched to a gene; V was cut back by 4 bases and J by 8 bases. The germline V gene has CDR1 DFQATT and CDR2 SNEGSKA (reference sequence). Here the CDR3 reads CSANSDRVEGYTF. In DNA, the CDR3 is TGCAGTGCTAACTCGGACAGGGTCGAGGGCTACACCTTC.

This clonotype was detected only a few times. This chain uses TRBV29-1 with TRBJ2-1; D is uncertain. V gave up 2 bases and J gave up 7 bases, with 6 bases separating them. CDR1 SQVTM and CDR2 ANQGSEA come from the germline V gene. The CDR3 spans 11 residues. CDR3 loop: CSVESWNEQFF. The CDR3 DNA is TGCAGCGTTGAAAGTTGGAATGAGCAGTTCTTC.

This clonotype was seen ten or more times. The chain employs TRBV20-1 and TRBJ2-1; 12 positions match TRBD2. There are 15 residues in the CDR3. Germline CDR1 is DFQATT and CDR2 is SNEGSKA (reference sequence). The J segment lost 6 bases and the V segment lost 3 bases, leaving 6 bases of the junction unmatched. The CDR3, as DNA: TGCAGTGCTAGCCTAGCGGGAGGGAGGGCCAATGAGCAGTTCTTC. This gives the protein CSASLAGGRANEQFF.

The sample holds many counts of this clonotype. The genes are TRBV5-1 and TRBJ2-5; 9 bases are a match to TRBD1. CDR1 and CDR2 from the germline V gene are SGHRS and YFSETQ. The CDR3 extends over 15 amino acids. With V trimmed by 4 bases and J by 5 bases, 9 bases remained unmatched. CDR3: CASSGGTGRAETQYF. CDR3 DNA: TGCGCCAGCAGCGGCGGGACAGGGCGCGCTGAGACCCAGTACTTC.

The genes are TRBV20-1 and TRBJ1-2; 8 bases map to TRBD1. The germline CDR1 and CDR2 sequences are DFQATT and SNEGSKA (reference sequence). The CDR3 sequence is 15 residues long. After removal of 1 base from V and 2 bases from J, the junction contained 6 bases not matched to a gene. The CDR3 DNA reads TGCAGTGCTAGAGGGGGACAGGCGGGGAACTATGGCTACACCTTC. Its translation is CSARGGQAGNYGYTF.

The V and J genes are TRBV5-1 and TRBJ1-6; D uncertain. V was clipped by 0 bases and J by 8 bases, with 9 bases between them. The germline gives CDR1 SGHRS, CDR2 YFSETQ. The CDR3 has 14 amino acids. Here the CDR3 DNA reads TGCGCCAGCAGCTTGGAGGGAGGGTATTCACCCCTCCACTTT. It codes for CASSLEGGYSPLHF.

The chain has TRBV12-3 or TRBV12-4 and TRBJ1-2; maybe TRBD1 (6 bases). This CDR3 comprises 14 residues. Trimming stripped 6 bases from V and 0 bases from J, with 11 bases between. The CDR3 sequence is CASSRQASNYGYTF. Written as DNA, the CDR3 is TGTGCCAGCAGCAGACAGGCCTCTAACTATGGCTACACCTTC.

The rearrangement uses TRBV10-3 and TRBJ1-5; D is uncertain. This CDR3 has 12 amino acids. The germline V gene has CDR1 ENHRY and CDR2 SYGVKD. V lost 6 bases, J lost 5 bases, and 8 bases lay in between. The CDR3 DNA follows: TGTGCCATCAGGGGTGCCGATCAGCCCCAGCATTTT. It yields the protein CAIRGADQPQHF.

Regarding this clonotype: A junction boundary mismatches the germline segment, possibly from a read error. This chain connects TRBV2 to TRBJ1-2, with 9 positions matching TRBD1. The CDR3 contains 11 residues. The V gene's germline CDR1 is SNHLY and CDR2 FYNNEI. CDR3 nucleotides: TGTGCCAGCAGTGAATGGGGGACAGGGCCCTTC. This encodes CASSEWGTGPF.

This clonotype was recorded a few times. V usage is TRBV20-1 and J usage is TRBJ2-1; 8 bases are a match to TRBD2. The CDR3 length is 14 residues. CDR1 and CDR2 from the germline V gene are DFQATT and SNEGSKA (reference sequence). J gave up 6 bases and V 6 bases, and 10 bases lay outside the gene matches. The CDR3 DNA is TGCAGTGCCGTACACCACGGGGGGGCCAATGAGCAGTTCTTC. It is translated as CSAVHHGGANEQFF.

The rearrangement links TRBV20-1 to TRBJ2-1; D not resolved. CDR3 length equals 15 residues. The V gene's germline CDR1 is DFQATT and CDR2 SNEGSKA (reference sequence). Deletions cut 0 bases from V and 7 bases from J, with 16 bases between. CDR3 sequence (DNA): TGCAGTGCTAGAGAACCAACCAGCGCGACTAATGAGCAGTTCTTC. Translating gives CSAREPTSATNEQFF.

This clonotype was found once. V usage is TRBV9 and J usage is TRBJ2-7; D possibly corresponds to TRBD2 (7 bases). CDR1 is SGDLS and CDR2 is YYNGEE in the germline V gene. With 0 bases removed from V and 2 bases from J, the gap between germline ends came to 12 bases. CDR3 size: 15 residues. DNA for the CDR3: TGTGCCAGCAGCGTAGGGGGGGGCGTAGCCTACGAGCAGTACTTC. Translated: CASSVGGGVAYEQYF.

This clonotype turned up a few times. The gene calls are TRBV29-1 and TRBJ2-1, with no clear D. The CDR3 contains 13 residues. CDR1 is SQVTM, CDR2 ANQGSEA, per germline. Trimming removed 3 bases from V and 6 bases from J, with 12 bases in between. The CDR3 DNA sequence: TGCAGCGTTGAGGGCCGGGTGGGCAATGAGCAGTTCTTC. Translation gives CSVEGRVGNEQFF.

The chain's CDR3 is CASSPGTGNRGYTF. The DNA of the CDR3 is TGTGCCAGCAGTCCCGGGACAGGGAATAGGGGCTACACCTTC. The chain uses TRBV19 and TRBJ1-2; TRBD1 matches at 9 bases. This CDR3 is built from 14 residues. V shed 9 bases, J shed 8 bases, and the junction held 13 bases outside the gene matches. Germline V gene data show CDR1 as LNHDA and CDR2 as SQIVND (reference sequence).

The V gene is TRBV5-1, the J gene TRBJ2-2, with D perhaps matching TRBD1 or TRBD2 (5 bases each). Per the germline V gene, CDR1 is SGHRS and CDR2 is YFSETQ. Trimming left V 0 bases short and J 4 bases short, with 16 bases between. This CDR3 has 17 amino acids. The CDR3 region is CASSLGVDSGGTGELFF. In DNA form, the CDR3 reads TGCGCCAGCAGCTTGGGGGTCGACAGCGGTGGCACCGGGGAGCTGTTTTTT.

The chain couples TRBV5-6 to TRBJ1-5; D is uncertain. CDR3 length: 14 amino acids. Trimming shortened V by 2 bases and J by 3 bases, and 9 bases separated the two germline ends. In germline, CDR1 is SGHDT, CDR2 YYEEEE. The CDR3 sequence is CASSFGRDNQPQHF. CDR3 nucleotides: TGTGCCAGCAGCTTCGGACGGGACAATCAGCCCCAGCATTTT.

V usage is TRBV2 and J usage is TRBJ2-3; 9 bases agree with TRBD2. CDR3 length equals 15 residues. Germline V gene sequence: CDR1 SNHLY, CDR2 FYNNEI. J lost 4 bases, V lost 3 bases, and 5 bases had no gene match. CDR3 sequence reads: CASSDQGLAADTQYF. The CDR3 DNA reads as TGTGCCAGCAGTGATCAGGGACTAGCAGCAGATACGCAGTATTTT.

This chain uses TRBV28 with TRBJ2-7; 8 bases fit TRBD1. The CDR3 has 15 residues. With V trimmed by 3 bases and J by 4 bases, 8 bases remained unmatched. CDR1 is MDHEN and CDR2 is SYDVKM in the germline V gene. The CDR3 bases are TGTGCCAGCAGTTTCCCGCAGGGGGCTTGGTACGAGCAGTACTTC. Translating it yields CASSFPQGAWYEQYF.

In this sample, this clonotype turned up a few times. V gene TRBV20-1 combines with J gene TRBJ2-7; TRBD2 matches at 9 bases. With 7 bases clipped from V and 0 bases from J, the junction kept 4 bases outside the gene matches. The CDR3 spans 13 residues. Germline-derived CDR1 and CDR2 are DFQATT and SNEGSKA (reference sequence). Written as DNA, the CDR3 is TGCAGTGTCCCGGGACTAGCCTCCTACGAGCAGTACTTC. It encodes CSVPGLASYEQYF.

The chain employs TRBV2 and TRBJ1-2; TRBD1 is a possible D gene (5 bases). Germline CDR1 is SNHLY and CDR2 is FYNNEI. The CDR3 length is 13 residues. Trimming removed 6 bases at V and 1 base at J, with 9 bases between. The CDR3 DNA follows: TGTGCCAGCAGCGTCAGGGATAACTATGGCTACACCTTC. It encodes CASSVRDNYGYTF.